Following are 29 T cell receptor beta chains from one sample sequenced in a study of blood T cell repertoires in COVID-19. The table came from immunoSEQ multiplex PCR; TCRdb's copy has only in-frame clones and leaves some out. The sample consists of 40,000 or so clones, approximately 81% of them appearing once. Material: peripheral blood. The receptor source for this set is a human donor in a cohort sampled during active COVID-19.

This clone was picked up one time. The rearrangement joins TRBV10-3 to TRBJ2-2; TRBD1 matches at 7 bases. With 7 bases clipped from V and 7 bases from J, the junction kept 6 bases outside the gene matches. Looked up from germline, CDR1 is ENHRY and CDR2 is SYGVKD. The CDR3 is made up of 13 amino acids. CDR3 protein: CAINRQGDGELFF. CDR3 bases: TGTGCCATCAATCGACAGGGCGACGGGGAGCTGTTTTTT.

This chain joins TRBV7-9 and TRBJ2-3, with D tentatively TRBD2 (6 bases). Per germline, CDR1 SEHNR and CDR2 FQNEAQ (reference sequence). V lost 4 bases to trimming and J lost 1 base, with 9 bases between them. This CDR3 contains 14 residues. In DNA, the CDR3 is TGTGCCAGCAGCTCGGACTACCGCACAGATACGCAGTATTTT. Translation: CASSSDYRTDTQYF.

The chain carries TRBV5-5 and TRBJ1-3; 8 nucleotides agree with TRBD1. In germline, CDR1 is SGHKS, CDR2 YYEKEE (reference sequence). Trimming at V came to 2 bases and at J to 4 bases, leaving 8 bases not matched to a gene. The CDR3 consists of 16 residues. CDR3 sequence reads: CASSFDQGARGNTIYF. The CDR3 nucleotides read TGTGCCAGCAGCTTTGACCAGGGGGCGCGGGGAAACACCATATATTTT.

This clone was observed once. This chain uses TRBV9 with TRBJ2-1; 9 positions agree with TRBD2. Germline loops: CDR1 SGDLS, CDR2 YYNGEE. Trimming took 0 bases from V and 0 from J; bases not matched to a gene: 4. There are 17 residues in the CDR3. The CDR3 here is CASSVAGRGGSYNEQFF. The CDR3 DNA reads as TGTGCCAGCAGCGTAGCTGGGCGGGGGGGCTCCTACAATGAGCAGTTCTTC.

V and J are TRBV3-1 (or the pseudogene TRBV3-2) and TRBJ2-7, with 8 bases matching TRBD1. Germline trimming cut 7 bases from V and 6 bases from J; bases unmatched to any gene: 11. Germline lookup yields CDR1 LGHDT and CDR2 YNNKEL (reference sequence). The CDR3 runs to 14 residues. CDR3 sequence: CASKPGQGSTEQYF. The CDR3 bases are TGTGCCAGCAAACCCGGACAGGGCTCTACCGAGCAGTACTTC.

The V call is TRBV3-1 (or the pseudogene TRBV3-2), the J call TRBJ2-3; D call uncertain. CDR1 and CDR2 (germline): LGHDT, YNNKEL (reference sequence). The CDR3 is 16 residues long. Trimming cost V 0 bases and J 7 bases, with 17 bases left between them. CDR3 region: CASSQDWSPPHNTQYF. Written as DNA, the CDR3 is TGTGCCAGCAGCCAAGATTGGAGCCCACCCCATAATACGCAGTATTTT.

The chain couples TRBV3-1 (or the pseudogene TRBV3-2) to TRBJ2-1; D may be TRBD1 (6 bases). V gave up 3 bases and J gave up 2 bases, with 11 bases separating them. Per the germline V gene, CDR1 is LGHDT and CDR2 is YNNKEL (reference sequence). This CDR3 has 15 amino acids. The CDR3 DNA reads TGTGCCAGCAGCCATACCAGGGGAACCTACAATGAGCAGTTCTTC. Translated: CASSHTRGTYNEQFF.

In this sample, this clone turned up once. CDR3 bases: TGCGCCAGCAGCCCACGGGACAGGCGCACAGATACGCAGTATTTT. Translating it yields CASSPRDRRTDTQYF. The rearrangement links TRBV5-1 to TRBJ2-3, with 8 bases fitting TRBD1. The V segment lost 4 bases and the J segment 1 base; nucleotides outside the gene matches: 5. CDR1 is SGHRS, CDR2 YFSETQ, per germline. The CDR3 covers 15 residues.

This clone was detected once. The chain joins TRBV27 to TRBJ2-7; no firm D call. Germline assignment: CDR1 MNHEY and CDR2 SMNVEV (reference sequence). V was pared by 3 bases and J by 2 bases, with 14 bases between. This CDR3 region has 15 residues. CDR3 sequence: CASSLAGLPAYEQYF. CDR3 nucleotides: TGTGCCAGCAGTTTGGCAGGTCTCCCTGCCTACGAGCAGTACTTC.

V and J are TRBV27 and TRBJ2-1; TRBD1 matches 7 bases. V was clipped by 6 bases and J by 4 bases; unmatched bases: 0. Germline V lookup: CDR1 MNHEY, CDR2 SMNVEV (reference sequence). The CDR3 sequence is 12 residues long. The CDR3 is CASRTGYNEQFF. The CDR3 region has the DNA TGTGCCAGCAGGACAGGGTACAATGAGCAGTTCTTC.

The CDR3 loop is CASSVVLSGEQFF. CDR3 nucleotides: TGTGCCAGCAGCGTAGTTCTATCGGGTGAGCAGTTCTTC. The genes are TRBV9 and TRBJ2-1; D unclear. V was pared by 0 bases and J by 9 bases, with 10 bases between. The CDR3 consists of 13 residues. From germline, CDR1 is SGDLS and CDR2 YYNGEE.

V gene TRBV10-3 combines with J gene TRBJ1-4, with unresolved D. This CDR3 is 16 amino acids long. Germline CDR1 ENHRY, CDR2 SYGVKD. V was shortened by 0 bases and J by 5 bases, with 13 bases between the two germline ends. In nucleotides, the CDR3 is TGTGCCATCAGTGAGTCTTTAATGGCGACAAATGAAAAACTGTTTTTT. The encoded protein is CAISESLMATNEKLFF.

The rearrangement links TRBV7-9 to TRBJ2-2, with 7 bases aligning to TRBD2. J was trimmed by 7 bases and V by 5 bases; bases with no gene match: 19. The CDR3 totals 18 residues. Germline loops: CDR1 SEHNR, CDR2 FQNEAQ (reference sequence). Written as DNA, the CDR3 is TGTGCCAGCAGCCCGCGCTCCGGGAGGAGCGGTTTCGGCGGGGAGCTGTTTTTT. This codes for CASSPRSGRSGFGGELFF.

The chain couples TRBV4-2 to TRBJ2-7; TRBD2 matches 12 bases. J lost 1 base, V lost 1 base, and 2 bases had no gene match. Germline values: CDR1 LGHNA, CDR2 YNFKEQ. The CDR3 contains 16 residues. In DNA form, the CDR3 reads TGTGCCAGCAGCCAAGTAGGGACTAGCGGGTCCTACGAGCAGTACTTC. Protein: CASSQVGTSGSYEQYF.

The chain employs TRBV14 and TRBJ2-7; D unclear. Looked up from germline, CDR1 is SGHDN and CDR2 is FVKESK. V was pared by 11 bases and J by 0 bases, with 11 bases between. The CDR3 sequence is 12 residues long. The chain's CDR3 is CAPNELSYEQYF. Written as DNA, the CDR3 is TGTGCCCCCAACGAGCTCTCCTACGAGCAGTACTTC.

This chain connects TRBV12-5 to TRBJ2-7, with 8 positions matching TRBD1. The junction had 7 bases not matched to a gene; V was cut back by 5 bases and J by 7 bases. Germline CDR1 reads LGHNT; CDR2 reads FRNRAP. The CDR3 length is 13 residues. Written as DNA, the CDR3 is TGTGCTAGTGGTGTCAGGGGGCCTGGGGAGCAGTACTTC. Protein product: CASGVRGPGEQYF.

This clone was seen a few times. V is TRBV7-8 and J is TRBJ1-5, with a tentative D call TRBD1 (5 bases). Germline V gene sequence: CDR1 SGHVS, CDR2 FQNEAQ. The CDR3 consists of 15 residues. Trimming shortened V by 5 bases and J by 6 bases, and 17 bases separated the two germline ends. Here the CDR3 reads CASSPGVLAGQPQHF. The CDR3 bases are TGTGCCAGCAGCCCGGGGGTTCTCGCTGGTCAGCCCCAGCATTTT.

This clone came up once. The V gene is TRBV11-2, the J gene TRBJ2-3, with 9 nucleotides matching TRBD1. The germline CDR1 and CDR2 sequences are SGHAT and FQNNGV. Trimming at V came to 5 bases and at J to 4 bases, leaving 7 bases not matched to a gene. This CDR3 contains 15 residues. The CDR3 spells CASSPSGTGPDTQYF. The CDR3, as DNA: TGTGCCAGCAGCCCTTCCGGGACAGGGCCAGATACGCAGTATTTT.

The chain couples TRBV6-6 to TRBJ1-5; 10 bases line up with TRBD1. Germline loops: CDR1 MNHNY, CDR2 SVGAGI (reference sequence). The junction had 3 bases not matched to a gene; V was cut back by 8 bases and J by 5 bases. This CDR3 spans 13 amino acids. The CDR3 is CASRDRGHQPQHF. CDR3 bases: TGTGCCAGCCGGGACAGGGGTCATCAGCCCCAGCATTTT.

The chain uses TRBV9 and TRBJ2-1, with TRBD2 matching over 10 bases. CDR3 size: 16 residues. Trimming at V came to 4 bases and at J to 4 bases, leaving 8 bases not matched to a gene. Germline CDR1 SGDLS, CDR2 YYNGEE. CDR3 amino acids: CASSPLSGGRYNEQFF. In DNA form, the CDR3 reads TGTGCCAGCAGCCCCCTTAGCGGGGGGAGGTACAATGAGCAGTTCTTC.

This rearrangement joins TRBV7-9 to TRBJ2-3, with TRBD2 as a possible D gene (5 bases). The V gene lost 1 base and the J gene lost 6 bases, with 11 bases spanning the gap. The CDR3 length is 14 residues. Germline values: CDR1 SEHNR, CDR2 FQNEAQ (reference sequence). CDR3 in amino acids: CASSLGRGGDTQYF. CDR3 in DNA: TGTGCCAGCAGCTTAGGACGGGGTGGGGATACGCAGTATTTT.

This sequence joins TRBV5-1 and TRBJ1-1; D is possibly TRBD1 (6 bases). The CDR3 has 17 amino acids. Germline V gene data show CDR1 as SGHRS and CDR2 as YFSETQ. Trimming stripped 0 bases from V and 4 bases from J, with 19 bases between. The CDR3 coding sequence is TGCGCCAGCAGCTTGGCGTCCGGGACACTTGGGAGCACTGAAGCTTTCTTT. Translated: CASSLASGTLGSTEAFF.

The CDR3 region has the DNA TGTGCCAGCAGCTTTGGATCGGCGGGAGAAGTGCAGTACTTC. Translation: CASSFGSAGEVQYF. The chain uses TRBV7-3 and TRBJ2-7; 7 bases fit TRBD2. The CDR3 is made up of 14 amino acids. The ends lost 3 bases at V and 9 bases at J; junction bases unmatched: 11. Germline V gene data show CDR1 as SGHTA and CDR2 as FQGTGA.

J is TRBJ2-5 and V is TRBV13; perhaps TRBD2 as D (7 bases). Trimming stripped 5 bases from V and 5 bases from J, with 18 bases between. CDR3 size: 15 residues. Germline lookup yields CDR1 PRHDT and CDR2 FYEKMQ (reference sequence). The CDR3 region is CASSRNGGPVETQYF. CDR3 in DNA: TGTGCCAGCAGCCGAAACGGGGGGCCGGTGGAGACCCAGTACTTC. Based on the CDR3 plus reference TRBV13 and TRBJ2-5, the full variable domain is AAGVIQSPRHLIKEKRETATLKCYPIPRHDTVYWYQQGPGQDPQFLISFYEKMQSDKGSIPDRFSAQQFSDYHSELNMSSLELGDSALYFCASSRNGGPVETQYFGPGTRLLVL.

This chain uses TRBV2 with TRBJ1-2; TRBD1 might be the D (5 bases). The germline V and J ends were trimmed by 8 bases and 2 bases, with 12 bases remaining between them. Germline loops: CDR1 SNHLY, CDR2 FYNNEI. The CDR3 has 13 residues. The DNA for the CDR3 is TGTGCCAGCGGGAGGGACGGCAACTATGGCTACACCTTC. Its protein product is CASGRDGNYGYTF. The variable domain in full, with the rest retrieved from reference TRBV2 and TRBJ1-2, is EPEVTQTPSHQVTQMGQEVILRCVPISNHLYFYWYRQILGQKVEFLVSFYNNEISEKSEIFDDQFSVERPDGSNFTLKIRSTKLEDSAMYFCASGRDGNYGYTFGSGTRLTVV.

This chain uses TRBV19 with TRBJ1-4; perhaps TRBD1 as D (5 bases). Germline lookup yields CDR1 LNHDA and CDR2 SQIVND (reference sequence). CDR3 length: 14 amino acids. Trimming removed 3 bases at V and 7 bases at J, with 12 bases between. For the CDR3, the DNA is TGTGCCAGTAGTATCGGGCAGGGCTCTGAAAAACTGTTTTTT. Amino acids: CASSIGQGSEKLFF.

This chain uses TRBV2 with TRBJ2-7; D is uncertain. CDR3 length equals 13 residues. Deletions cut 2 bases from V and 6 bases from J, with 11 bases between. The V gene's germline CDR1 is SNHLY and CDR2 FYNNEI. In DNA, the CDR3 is TGTGCCAGCAGTGAATGGGCCCCCGGCGAGCAGTACTTC. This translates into CASSEWAPGEQYF. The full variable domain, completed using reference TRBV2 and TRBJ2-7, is EPEVTQTPSHQVTQMGQEVILRCVPISNHLYFYWYRQILGQKVEFLVSFYNNEISEKSEIFDDQFSVERPDGSNFTLKIRSTKLEDSAMYFCASSEWAPGEQYFGPGTRLTVT.

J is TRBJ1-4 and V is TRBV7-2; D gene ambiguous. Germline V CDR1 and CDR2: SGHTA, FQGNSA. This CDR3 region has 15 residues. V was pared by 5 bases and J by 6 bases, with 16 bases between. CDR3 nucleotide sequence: TGTGCCAGCAGCCAACGGGCGGGGAGGTATGAAAAACTGTTTTTT. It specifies CASSQRAGRYEKLFF.

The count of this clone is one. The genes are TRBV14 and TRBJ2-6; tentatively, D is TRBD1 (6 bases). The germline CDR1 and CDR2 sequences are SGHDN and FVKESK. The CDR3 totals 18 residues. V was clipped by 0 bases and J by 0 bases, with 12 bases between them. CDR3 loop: CASSQDLNRVSGANVLTF. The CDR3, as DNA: TGTGCCAGCAGCCAAGATCTCAACAGGGTCTCTGGGGCCAACGTCCTGACTTTC.